This TCR beta chain was sequenced for a study of T cell responses to AZD1222 COVID-19 vaccine (dated by TCRdb to the early 2020s). For the wider study: Because spike-specific TCR depth and breadth did not differ between the two schedules, AZD1222 recipients who got a second dose at roughly 4 weeks were pooled with those who got a second dose at roughly 12 weeks. TCR sequencing covered approximately 230 trial participants: 200 to 220 given two doses of AZD1222 and approximately 26 given two doses of MenACWY control vaccine. Enrollment into the trials was organized by age into subgroups of 18-55, 56-69 and 70-plus years, and those subgroups contained approximately 150, 30 and 60 TCR-sequenced participants, respectively.

To note about this clone: Its antigen specificity is not known. No much larger clone is present one base from it, and per-base qualities are unavailable.

The CDR3 regions of human TCRbeta chains were analyzed by immunosequencing. The original pipeline was this. TCRs in the repertoires were compared against a reference library of SARS-CoV-2-specific TCRs that had been generated with the MIRA antigen-specificity platform. Breadth meant the fraction of unique TCRs that were SARS-CoV-2-associated, whereas depth meant the fraction of total T cells that were SARS-CoV-2-associated. Using the MIRA data, each spike-specific TCR was mapped to the spike region that the TCR reacts to and placed in a CD4 or CD8 class. Log10-transformed breadth and depth values were compared by one-way ANOVA with Sidak's multiple comparisons tests. The table was pulled from immuneACCESS by TCRdb, which kept in-frame rearrangements only. Such tables lose some clones; where checked, under half of the loss comes from unresolved V genes, and the rest has no known cause. Clone size and V and J calls were adopted from that table, with D and trimming inferred from the DNA. The sample includes approximately 60,000 clones, with about 74% observed a single time. Over 12% of the sample belongs to the ten largest clones.

What this sample's time point label stands for: baseline before first vaccination. Samples from vaccinated people were obtained from the UK trials COV001 and COV002, which included a single-blind randomized controlled phase 2/3 trial of AZD1222 (ChAdOx1 nCoV-19) in healthy adults. For TCRbeta chain sequencing, PBMC samples from trial participants were taken at day 0 and at day 28 after the second dose. Study-wide findings and limitations: Epitopes outside the regions mutated in the B.1.351 and B.1.1.7 variants were reportedly recognized by nearly half of the unique spike-specific TCRs. CD4 TCRs associated with the vaccine covered the entire spike protein, and the dominant responses were in regions 160-218 and 743-854. Conclusions about previously exposed vaccinees are limited because only six or seven AZD1222 recipients were SARS-CoV-2 seropositive at baseline. Participants were mostly white British and included more females than males, and it was suggested by the authors that clonal diversity may have been underestimated. In the small 56-69-year group, the increase in depth fell short of significance, most likely because of low power. Because no samples from the day 14 peak response were available, repertoires could be characterized only after the peak T cell response. Spike-specific TCR breadth and depth rose significantly after two AZD1222 doses compared with day 0 and with MenACWY recipients.

As encoded in the germline V gene (reference sequence), CDR1 is LNHDA while CDR2 is SQIVND. V loses 3 bases of germline sequence and J loses 0 bases, and the interval between the two ends is 12 bases. The CDR3 covers 17 residues, taking in both the cysteine and the phenylalanine. Only the CDR3 part of the read is kept: 51 bases, read in frame from the first base. The V gene is TRBV19 and the J gene is TRBJ1-6, and perhaps TRBD1 as D gene, on 5 matching bases. The clonotype was recovered from an adult in good health. The material was peripheral blood, obtained on day 0 of AZD1222 vaccination. The CDR3 reads CASSMGDLSSYNSPLHF. The DNA sequence follows: TGTGCCAGTAGTATGGGGGACCTCAGCTCCTATAATTCACCCCTCCACTTT.